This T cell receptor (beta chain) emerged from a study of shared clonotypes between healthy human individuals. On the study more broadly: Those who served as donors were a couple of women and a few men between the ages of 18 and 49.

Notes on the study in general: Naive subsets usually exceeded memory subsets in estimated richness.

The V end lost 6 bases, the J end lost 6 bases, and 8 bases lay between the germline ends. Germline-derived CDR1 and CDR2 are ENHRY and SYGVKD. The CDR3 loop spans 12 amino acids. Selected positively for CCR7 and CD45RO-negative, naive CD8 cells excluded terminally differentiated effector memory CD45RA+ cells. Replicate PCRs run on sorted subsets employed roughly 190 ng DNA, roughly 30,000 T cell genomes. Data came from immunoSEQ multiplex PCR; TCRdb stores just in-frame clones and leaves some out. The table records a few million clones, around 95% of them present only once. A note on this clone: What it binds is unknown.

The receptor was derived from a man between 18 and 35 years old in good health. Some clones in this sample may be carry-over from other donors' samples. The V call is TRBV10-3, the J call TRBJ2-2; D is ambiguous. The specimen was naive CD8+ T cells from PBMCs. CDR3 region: CAISVGAGELFF. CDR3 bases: TGTGCCATCAGCGTTGGGGCCGGGGAGCTGTTTTTT.